Listed here are 8 T cell receptor beta chains from one sample, sequenced in a study of monozygotic twins with inflammatory bowel disease. For each CDR3 protein, TCRdb gives one entry from its re-call of the 5' RACE reads, without DNA. Its listing shows some 440,000 distinct CDR3 sequences. The sequenced sample was blood. Source of these receptors: a human donor with ulcerative colitis or Crohn's disease, or a healthy co-twin of an affected twin (not recorded which).

V usage is TRBV29-1 and J usage is TRBJ2-7; the TRBD1 assignment by TCRdb is unverifiable without DNA. Looked up from germline, CDR1 is SQVTM and CDR2 is ANQGSEA. The CDR3 runs to 13 residues. The CDR3 loop is CSAGTPSSYEQYF.

The rearrangement links TRBV13 to TRBJ1-4. The CDR3 sequence is 15 residues long. Germline CDR1 and CDR2: PRHDT and FYEKMQ (reference sequence). Here the CDR3 reads CASSPSASTNEKLFF.

J is TRBJ2-1 and V is TRBV11-2; the D gene TCRdb calls, TRBD2, cannot be checked with no DNA. Per germline, CDR1 SGHAT and CDR2 FQNNGV. There are 19 residues in the CDR3. The CDR3 loop reads CASSFVAGGPGGAYNEQFF.

The rearrangement uses TRBV12-3 or TRBV12-4 and TRBJ2-7; without DNA, the TCRdb call of TRBD1 cannot be checked. The length of the CDR3 is 16 residues. Here the CDR3 reads CASRAGQGAIDYEQYF.

The chain joins TRBV3-1 to TRBJ1-5; the D call of TRBD1 rests on TCRdb alone, since no DNA is present to check it. This CDR3 has 17 amino acids. Germline lookup yields CDR1 LGHDT and CDR2 YNNKEL (reference sequence). CDR3 protein: CASSQGQGIYSNQPQHF.

V usage is TRBV6-6 and J usage is TRBJ2-7. Germline values: CDR1 MNHNY, CDR2 SVGAGI (reference sequence). This CDR3 comprises 13 residues. The CDR3 spells CASSYEARHEQYF.

This sequence joins TRBV2 and TRBJ2-7; TCRdb lists TRBD1, though no DNA is available to test this call. The CDR3 runs to 14 residues. Germline-derived CDR1 and CDR2 are SNHLY and FYNNEI. The CDR3 sequence: CARSTGSPSYEQYF.

The chain is built from TRBV29-1 and TRBJ2-1. Germline CDR1 SQVTM, CDR2 ANQGSEA. This CDR3 has 14 amino acids. The CDR3 reads CSVENLEQYNEQFF.